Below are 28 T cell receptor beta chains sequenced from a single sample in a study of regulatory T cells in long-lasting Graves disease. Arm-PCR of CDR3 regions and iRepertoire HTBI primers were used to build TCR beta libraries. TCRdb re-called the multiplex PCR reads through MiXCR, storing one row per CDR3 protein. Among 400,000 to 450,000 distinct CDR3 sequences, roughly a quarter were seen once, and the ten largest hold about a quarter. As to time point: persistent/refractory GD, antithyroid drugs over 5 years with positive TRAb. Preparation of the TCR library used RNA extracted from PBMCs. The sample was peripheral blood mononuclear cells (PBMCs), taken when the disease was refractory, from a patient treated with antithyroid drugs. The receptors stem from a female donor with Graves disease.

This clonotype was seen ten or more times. CDR3: CASSLGAADGYTF. The CDR3 DNA sequence: TGTGCCAGCAGCTTAGGGGCAGCGGATGGCTACACCTTC. The chain joins TRBV13 to TRBJ1-2; D gene uncertain. CDR1 is PRHDT and CDR2 is FYEKMQ in the germline V gene (reference sequence). The V gene lost 0 bases and the J gene lost 6 bases, with 8 bases spanning the gap. The CDR3 runs to 13 residues.

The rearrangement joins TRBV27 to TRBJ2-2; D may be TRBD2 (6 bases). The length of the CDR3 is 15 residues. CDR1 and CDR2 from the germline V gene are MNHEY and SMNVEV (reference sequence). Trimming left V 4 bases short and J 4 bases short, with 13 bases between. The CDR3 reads CASSYFLASTGELFF. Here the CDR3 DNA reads TGTGCCAGCAGTTATTTCCTAGCGAGCACCGGGGAGCTGTTTTTT.

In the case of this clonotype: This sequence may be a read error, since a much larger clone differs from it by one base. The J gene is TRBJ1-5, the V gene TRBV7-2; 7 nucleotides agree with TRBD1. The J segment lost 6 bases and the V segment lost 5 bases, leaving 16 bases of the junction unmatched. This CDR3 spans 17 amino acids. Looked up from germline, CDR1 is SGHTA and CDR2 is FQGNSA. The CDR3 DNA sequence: TGTGCCAGCAGCACGACTAAGACAGGGCACGTGGGTCAGCCCCAGCATTTT. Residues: CASSTTKTGHVGQPQHF.

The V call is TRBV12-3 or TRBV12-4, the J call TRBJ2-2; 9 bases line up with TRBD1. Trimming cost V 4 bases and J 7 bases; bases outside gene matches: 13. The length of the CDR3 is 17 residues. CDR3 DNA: TGTGCCAGCAGTTCTCCACAGGGGGCCTATTACATCGGGGAGCTGTTTTTT. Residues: CASSSPQGAYYIGELFF.

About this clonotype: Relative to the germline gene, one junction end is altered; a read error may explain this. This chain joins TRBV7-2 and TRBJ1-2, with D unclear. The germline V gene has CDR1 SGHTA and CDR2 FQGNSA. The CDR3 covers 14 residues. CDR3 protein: CASSPGPTQRGHTF. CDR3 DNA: TGTGCCAGCAGCCCGGGCCCTACCCAGCGTGGCCACACCTTC.

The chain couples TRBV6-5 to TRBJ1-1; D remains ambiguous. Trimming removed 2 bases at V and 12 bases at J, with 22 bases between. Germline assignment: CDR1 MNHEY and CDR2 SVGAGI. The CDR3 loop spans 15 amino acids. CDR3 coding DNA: TGTGCCAGCAGTTACCAGTCACTGCACCTGGATACGACTTTCTTT. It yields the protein CASSYQSLHLDTTFF.

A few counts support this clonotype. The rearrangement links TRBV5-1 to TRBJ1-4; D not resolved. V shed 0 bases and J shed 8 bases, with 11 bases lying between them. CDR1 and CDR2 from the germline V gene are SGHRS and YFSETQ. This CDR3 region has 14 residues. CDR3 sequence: CASSLGLSDEKLFF. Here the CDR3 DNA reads TGCGCCAGCAGCTTGGGCCTTTCGGACGAAAAACTGTTTTTT. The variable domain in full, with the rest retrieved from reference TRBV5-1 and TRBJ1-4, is KAGVTQTPRYLIKTRGQQVTLSCSPISGHRSVSWYQQTPGQGLQFLFEYFSETQRNKGNFPGRFSGRQFSNSRSEMNVSTLELGDSALYLCASSLGLSDEKLFFGSGTQLSVL.

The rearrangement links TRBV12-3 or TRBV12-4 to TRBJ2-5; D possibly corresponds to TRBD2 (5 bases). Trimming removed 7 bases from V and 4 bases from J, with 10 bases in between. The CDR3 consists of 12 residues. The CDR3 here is CASTRGRETQYF. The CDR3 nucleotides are TGTGCCAGCACCCGGGGAAGAGAGACCCAGTACTTC.

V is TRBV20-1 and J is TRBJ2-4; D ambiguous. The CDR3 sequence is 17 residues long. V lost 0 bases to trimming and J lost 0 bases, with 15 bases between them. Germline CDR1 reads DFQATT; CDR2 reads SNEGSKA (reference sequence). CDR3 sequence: CSARDRFPIKAKNIQYF. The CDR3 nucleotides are TGCAGTGCTAGAGACCGATTTCCGATCAAAGCCAAAAACATTCAGTACTTC.

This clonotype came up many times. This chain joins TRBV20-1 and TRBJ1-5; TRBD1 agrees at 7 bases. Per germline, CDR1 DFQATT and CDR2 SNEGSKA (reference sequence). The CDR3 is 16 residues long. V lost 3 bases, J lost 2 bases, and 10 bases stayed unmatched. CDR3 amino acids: CSARGTARMGNQPQHF. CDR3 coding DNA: TGCAGTGCTAGGGGGACAGCCCGGATGGGCAATCAGCCCCAGCATTTT.

CDR3 coding DNA: TGTGCCACCAGCAGAGATGAGGGGCCCAATCAGCCCCAGCATTTT. The encoded protein is CATSRDEGPNQPQHF. The rearrangement joins TRBV15 to TRBJ1-5, with D possibly matching TRBD1 (5 bases). Trimming removed 0 bases at V and 3 bases at J, with 9 bases between. This CDR3 is 15 amino acids long. Per germline, CDR1 LNHNV and CDR2 YYDKDF (reference sequence).

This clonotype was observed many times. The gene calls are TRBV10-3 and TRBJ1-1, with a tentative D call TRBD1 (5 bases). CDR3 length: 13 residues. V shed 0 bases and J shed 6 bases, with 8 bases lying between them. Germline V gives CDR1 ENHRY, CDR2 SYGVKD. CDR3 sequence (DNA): TGTGCCATCAGTGAGTCGAGCAGGGCTGAAGCTTTCTTT. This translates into CAISESSRAEAFF.

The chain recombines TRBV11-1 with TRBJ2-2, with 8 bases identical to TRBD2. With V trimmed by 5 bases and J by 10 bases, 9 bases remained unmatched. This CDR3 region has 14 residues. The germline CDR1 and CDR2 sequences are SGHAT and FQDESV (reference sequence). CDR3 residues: CASSVSGGREELFF. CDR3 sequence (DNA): TGTGCCAGCAGCGTCTCGGGAGGGAGGGAGGAGCTGTTTTTT.

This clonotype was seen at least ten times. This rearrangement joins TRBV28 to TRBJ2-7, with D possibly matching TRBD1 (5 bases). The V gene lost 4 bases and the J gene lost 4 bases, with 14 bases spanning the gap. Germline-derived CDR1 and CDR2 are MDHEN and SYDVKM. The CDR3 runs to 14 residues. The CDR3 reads CASSSDTPMYEQYF. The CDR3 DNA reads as TGTGCCAGCAGTTCGGACACGCCTATGTACGAGCAGTACTTC. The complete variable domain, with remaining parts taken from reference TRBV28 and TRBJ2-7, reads DVKVTQSSRYLVKRTGEKVFLECVQDMDHENMFWYRQDPGLGLRLIYFSYDVKMKEKGDIPEGYSVSREKKERFSLILESASTNQTSMYLCASSSDTPMYEQYFGPGTRLTVT.

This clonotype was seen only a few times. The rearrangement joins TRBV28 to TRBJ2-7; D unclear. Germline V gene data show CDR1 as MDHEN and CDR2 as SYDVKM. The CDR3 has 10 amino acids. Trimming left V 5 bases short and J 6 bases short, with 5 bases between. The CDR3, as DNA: TGTGCCAGCAGTGGTTTCGAGCAGTACTTC. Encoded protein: CASSGFEQYF.

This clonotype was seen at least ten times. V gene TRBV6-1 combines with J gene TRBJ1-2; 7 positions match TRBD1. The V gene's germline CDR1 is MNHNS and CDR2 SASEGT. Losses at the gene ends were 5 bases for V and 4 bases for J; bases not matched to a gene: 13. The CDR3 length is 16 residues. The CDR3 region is CASSPGQAVSGYGYTF. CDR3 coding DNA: TGTGCCAGCAGTCCCGGACAGGCCGTTTCAGGCTATGGCTACACCTTC.

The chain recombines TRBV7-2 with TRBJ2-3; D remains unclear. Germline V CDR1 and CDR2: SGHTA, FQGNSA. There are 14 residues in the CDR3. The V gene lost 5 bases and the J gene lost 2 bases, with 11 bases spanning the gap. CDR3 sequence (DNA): TGTGCCAGCAGCGTGAGACTGCTCACAGATACGCAGTATTTT. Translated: CASSVRLLTDTQYF.

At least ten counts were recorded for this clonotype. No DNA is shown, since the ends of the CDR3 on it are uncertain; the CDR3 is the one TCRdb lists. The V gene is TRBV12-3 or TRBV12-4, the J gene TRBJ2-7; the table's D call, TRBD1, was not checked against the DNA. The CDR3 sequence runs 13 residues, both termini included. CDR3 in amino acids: CASSFGSGGEQYF.

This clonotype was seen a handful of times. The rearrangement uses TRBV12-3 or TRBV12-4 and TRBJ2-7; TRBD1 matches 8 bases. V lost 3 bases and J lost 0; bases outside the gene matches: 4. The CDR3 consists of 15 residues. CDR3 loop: CASSLGTGSSYEQYF. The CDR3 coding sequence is TGTGCCAGCAGTTTGGGGACAGGTAGCTCCTACGAGCAGTACTTC.

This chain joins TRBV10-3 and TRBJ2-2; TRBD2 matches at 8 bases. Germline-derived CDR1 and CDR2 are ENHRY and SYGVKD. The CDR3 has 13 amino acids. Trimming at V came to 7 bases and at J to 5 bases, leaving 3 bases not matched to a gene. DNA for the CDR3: TGTGCCATCACTTCGGGGGGGACCGGGGAGCTGTTTTTT. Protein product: CAITSGGTGELFF.

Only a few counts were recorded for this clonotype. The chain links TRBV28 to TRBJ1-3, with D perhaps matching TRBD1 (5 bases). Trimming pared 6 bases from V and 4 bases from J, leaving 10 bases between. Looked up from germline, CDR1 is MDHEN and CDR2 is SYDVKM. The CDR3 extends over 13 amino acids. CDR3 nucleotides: TGTGCCAGCAGAGGGACGGGCGGAAACACCATATATTTT. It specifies CASRGTGGNTIYF.

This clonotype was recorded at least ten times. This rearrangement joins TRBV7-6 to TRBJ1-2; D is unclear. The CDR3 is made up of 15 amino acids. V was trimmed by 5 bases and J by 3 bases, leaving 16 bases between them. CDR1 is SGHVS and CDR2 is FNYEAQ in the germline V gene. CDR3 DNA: TGTGCCAGCAGCCCCCCCCGAGTGCCGTACTATGGCTACACCTTC. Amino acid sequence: CASSPPRVPYYGYTF.

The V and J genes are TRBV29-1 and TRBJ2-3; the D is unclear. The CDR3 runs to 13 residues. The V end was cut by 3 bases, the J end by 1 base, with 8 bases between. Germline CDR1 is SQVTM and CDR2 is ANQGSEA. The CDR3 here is CSVEKSRTDTQYF. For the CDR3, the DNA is TGCAGCGTTGAGAAGTCCCGCACAGATACGCAGTATTTT.

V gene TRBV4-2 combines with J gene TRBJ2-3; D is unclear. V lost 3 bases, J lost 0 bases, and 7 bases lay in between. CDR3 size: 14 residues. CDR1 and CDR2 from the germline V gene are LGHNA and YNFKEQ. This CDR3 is CASSHETSTDTQYF. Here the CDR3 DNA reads TGTGCCAGCAGCCACGAGACGAGCACAGATACGCAGTATTTT.

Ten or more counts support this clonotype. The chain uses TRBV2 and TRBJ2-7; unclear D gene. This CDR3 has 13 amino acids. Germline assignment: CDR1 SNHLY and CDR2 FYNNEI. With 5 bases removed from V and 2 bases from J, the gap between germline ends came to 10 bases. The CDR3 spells CASSPGRAYEQYF. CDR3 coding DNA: TGTGCCAGCAGTCCCGGACGGGCCTACGAGCAGTACTTC.

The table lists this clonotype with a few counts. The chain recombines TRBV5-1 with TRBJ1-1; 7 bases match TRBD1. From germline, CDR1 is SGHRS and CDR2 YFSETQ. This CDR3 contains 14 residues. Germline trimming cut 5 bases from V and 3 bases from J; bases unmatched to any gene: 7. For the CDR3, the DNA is TGCGCCAGCAGACCGACAGGGAGGGACACTGAAGCTTTCTTT. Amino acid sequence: CASRPTGRDTEAFF.

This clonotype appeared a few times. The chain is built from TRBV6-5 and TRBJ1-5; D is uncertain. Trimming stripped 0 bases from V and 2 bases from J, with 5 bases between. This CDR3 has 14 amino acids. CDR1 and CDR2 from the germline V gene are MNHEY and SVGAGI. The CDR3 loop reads CASSYSLGNQPQHF. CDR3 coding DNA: TGTGCCAGCAGTTACTCCCTGGGCAATCAGCCCCAGCATTTT.

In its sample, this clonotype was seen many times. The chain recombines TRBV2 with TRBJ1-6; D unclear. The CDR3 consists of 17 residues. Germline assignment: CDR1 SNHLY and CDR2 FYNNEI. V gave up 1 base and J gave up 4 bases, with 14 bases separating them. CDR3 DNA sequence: TGTGCCAGCAGTGAAGTCATTACATACGCTTATAATTCACCCCTCCACTTT. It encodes CASSEVITYAYNSPLHF.